Below, 16 T cell receptor beta chains from the same sample are listed, as sequenced in a study of regulatory T cells in long-lasting Graves disease. As to time point: persistent/refractory GD, antithyroid drugs over 5 years with positive TRAb. Isolated PBMC RNA provided the starting material for the TCR library. Arm-PCR of CDR3 regions and iRepertoire HTBI primers were the basis on which TCR beta libraries were built. TCRdb used MiXCR to reprocess the multiplex PCR reads, holding one entry per CDR3 protein. The table records about 340,000 distinct CDR3 sequences, around 20% of them present only once. Sequencing used peripheral blood mononuclear cells (PBMCs), obtained when the disease was refractory, from a patient treated with antithyroid drugs. These receptors came from a female donor with Graves disease.

Ten or more counts support this clonotype. V is TRBV6-1 and J is TRBJ1-4, with 9 bases matching TRBD1. Germline CDR1 reads MNHNS; CDR2 reads SASEGT. The CDR3 contains 15 residues. V lost 10 bases, J lost 8 bases, and 14 bases stayed unmatched. CDR3 sequence reads: CATQRSGTGTEKLFF. The CDR3 DNA reads TGTGCCACGCAAAGGTCCGGGACAGGGACCGAAAAACTGTTTTTT.

The sample holds a few counts of this clonotype. The chain uses TRBV7-8 and TRBJ2-1, with TRBD2 matching 7 bases. The V segment lost 0 bases and the J segment 1 base; nucleotides outside the gene matches: 3. The CDR3 runs to 16 residues. CDR1 SGHVS and CDR2 FQNEAQ come from the germline V gene. In DNA, the CDR3 is TGTGCCAGCAGCTTAGCGTCTAGCGGTTCCTACAATGAGCAGTTCTTC. It specifies CASSLASSGSYNEQFF.

This clonotype occurred many times. This chain connects TRBV28 to TRBJ2-2; D gene ambiguous. The CDR3 length is 18 residues. Per germline, CDR1 MDHEN and CDR2 SYDVKM. CDR3 loop: CAVPPRPGPLLRTGELFF. The CDR3, as DNA: TGTGCTGTTCCCCCTCGACCGGGTCCTCTTTTACGCACCGGGGAGCTGTTTTTT. Based on the CDR3 plus reference TRBV28 and TRBJ2-2, the full variable domain is DVKVTQSSRYLVKRTGEKVFLECVQDMDHENMFWYRQDPGLGLRLIYFSYDVKMKEKGDIPEGYSVSREKKERFSLILESASTNQTSMYLCAVPPRPGPLLRTGELFFGEGSRLTVL.

V is TRBV12-5 and J is TRBJ2-2; D is undetermined. Trimming cost V 6 bases and J 0 bases, with 14 bases left between them. The germline V gene encodes CDR1 LGHNT and CDR2 FRNRAP. This CDR3 is built from 16 residues. The DNA for the CDR3 is TGTGCTAGTGGCCGTCGGTACTCCGCGAACACCGGGGAGCTGTTTTTT. This sequence encodes CASGRRYSANTGELFF.

This clonotype appeared a few times. V gene TRBV20-1 combines with J gene TRBJ2-7; weak D call: TRBD1 (5 bases). The CDR3 is 14 amino acids. Trimming stripped 0 bases from V and 1 base from J, with 10 bases between. Germline V gene data show CDR1 as DFQATT and CDR2 as SNEGSKA (reference sequence). Here the CDR3 DNA reads TGCAGTGCTAGAGACACCGACAGATCCTACGAGCAGTACTTC. Translation gives CSARDTDRSYEQYF.

V is TRBV6-1 and J is TRBJ1-4; the D is unclear. The CDR3 runs to 14 residues. V was trimmed by 6 bases and J by 5 bases, leaving 13 bases between them. Germline V gene data show CDR1 as MNHNS and CDR2 as SASEGT. CDR3 in amino acids: CASRKKAMNEKLFF. DNA for the CDR3: TGTGCCAGCAGAAAAAAGGCTATGAATGAAAAACTGTTTTTT.

At least ten counts were recorded for this clonotype. The chain has TRBV6-1 and TRBJ2-5; 9 bases line up with TRBD1. The CDR3 totals 18 residues. Trimming removed 2 bases from V and 5 bases from J; junction bases left unmatched: 15. Per the germline V gene, CDR1 is MNHNS and CDR2 is SASEGT. CDR3 sequence: CASSELGSWDRVQETQYF. In DNA form, the CDR3 reads TGTGCCAGCAGTGAACTGGGGAGTTGGGACAGGGTTCAGGAGACCCAGTACTTC.

The table lists this clonotype with a few counts. This chain links TRBV7-2 with TRBJ2-1, with D hard to call. V dropped 3 bases and J dropped 4 bases, with 7 bases sitting between them. Germline V gene lookup returns CDR1 SGHTA and CDR2 FQGNSA. CDR3 size: 13 residues. CDR3 in DNA: TGTGCCAGCAGCTTCCATCTTTACAATGAGCAGTTCTTC. It translates to CASSFHLYNEQFF.

This clonotype was seen ten or more times. The V call is TRBV12-5, the J call TRBJ1-5, with no clear D. The CDR3 runs to 14 residues. The germline V gene has CDR1 LGHNT and CDR2 FRNRAP. Trimming took off 3 bases at V and 2 bases at J, with 8 bases between the two ends. CDR3 nucleotide sequence: TGTGCTAGTGGTTTTAGCTACGGCAATCAGCCCCAGCATTTT. Its protein is CASGFSYGNQPQHF.

V gene TRBV4-1 combines with J gene TRBJ2-3; 7 positions agree with TRBD2. This CDR3 is 17 amino acids long. Trimming removed 0 bases from V and 4 bases from J; junction bases left unmatched: 10. Per the germline V gene, CDR1 is MGHRA and CDR2 is YSYEKL. The CDR3 DNA is TGCGCCAGCAGCCAAGAACCCTCGGGGGGAGAGGCAGATACGCAGTATTTT. Amino acid sequence: CASSQEPSGGEADTQYF.

The V gene is TRBV6-1, the J gene TRBJ1-1, with D possibly matching TRBD1 (5 bases). The CDR3 runs 17 residues. Trimming stripped 5 bases from V and 5 bases from J, with 24 bases between. From germline, CDR1 is MNHNS and CDR2 SASEGT. The CDR3 nucleotides read TGTGCCAGCAGTCCCCTCCGAGGAGGGGAGACAAGGACTGAAGCTTTCTTT. Its protein is CASSPLRGGETRTEAFF.

Only a few counts were recorded for this clonotype. A read error is possible here, since a much larger clone lies one base away. CDR3 bases: TGTGCCAGCGGCCGGGGGACAGGGTATTACACTGAAGCTCTCTTT. The encoded protein is CASGRGTGYYTEALF. The V and J genes are TRBV28 and TRBJ1-1; 9 nucleotides match TRBD1. CDR1 and CDR2 from the germline V gene are MDHEN and SYDVKM. This CDR3 spans 15 amino acids.

CDR3 nucleotides: TGTGCCAGCAGCCAAGAGGGTGTCAATGAGCAGTTCTTC. It encodes CASSQEGVNEQFF. The V call is TRBV3-1, the J call TRBJ2-1, with no clear D. Trimming took off 0 bases at V and 6 bases at J, with 6 bases between the two ends. The CDR3 has 13 residues. Germline CDR1 and CDR2: LGHDT and YNNKEL (reference sequence).

This clonotype occurred many times. CDR3 region: CASSFRHRRGSEKLFF. CDR3 DNA sequence: TGTGCCAGCAGCTTTCGGCACCGAAGGGGGAGTGAAAAACTGTTTTTT. The chain joins TRBV11-3 to TRBJ1-4; TRBD1 might be the D (6 bases). The V gene's germline CDR1 is SGHNT and CDR2 YENEEA. The V end was cut by 3 bases, the J end by 7 bases, with 18 bases between. The CDR3 runs 16 residues.

This clonotype was seen a few times. The chain links TRBV5-4 to TRBJ1-2; a weak D match, TRBD1 (6 bases). The ends were cut back, 1 base at V and 4 bases at J, with 11 bases in the middle. Germline CDR1 is SGHNT and CDR2 is YYREEE (reference sequence). The length of the CDR3 is 14 residues. The DNA of the CDR3 is TGTGCCAGCAGCTTGCAGGGACAAGTCTATGGCTACACCTTC. Translating gives CASSLQGQVYGYTF.

This clonotype has at least ten counts. CDR3 region: CASSSNNSPLHF. The CDR3 DNA sequence: TGTGCCAGCAGTTCTAATAATTCACCCCTCCACTTT. The chain uses TRBV12-3 or TRBV12-4 and TRBJ1-6; no clear D gene. V was clipped by 4 bases and J by 5 bases, with 3 bases between them. The length of the CDR3 is 12 residues.